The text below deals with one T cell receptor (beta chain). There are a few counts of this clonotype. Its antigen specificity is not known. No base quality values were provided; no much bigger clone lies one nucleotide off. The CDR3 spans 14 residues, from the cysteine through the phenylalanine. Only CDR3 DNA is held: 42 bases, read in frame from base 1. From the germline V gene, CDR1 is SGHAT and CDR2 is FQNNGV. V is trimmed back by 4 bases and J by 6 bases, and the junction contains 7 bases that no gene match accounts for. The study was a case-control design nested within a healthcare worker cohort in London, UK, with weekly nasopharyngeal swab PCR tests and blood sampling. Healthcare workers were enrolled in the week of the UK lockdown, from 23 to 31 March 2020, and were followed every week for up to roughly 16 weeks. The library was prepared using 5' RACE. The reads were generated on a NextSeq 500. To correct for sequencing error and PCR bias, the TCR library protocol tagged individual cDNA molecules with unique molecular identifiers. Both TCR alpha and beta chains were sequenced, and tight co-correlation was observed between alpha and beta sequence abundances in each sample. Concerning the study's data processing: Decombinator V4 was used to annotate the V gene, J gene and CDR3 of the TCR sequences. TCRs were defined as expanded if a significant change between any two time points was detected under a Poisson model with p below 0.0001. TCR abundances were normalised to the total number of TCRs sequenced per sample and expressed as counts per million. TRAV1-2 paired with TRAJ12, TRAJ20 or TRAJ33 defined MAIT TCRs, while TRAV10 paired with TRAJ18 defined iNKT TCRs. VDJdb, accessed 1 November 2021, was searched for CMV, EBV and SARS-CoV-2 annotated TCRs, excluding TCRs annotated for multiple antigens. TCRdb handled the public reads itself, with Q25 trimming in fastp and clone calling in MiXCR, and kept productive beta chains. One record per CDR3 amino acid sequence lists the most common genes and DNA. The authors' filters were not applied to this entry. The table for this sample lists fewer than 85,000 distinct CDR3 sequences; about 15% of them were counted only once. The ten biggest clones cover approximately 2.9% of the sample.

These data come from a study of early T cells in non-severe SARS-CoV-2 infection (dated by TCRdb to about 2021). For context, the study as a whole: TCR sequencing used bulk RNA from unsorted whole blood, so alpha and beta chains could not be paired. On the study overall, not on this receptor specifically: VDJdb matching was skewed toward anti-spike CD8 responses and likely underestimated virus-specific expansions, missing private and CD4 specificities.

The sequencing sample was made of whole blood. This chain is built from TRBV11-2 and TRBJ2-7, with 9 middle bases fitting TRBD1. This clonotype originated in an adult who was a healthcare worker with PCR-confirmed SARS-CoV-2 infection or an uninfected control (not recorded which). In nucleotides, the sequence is TGTGCCAGCAGCTCGTACCGGGACAGGGCCGAGCAGTACTTC. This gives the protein CASSSYRDRAEQYF.